This record concerns one TCR beta chain sequence. The antigen remains undetermined. In germline, CDR1 is SGHDT, CDR2 YYEEEE. The CDR3 length is 15 residues. V dropped 0 bases and J dropped 7 bases, with 13 bases sitting between them. This entry comes from a study of T cell responses to AZD1222 COVID-19 vaccine. Study results and caveats: Baseline testing showed seropositivity in only a handful of AZD1222 recipients. The peak T cell response came first, and repertoires were sampled only after it. Unmutated variant regions are reportedly the target of nearly half of TCRs that are spike-specific.

The method was immunoSEQ multiplex PCR; TCRdb's version includes in-frame clones alone and lacks a portion of them. The sample records 95,000 to 150,000 clones, about nine tenths being singletons. This TCR was sampled from an adult in good health. The chain links TRBV5-6 to TRBJ1-4, with D unresolved. Sequences were derived from peripheral blood, sampled on day 0 of AZD1222 vaccination. CDR3 nucleotides: TGTGCCAGCAGCTTGGGTGTGGGAGTGGGTGAAAAACTGTTTTTT. Amino acid sequence: CASSLGVGVGEKLFF.